Shown below are 3 T cell receptor beta chains from a single sample sequenced in a study of CD4 and CD8 cells across lung adenocarcinoma regions. MiXCR, run by TCRdb on the PCR reads, gives a single entry per CDR3 protein. The sample yields 9,500 to 12,000 distinct CDR3 sequences, more than 35% seen once. The sequencing sample was made of CD8+ T cells from the margin of a lung tumor. These receptors originate from a male donor with lung adenocarcinoma. The CD4 and CD8 labels of this study may be unreliable.

The J gene is TRBJ2-3, the V gene TRBV6-1; 10 bases match TRBD2. Trimming at V came to 5 bases and at J to 1 base, leaving 3 bases not matched to a gene. The CDR3 spans 15 residues. Germline V gene sequence: CDR1 MNHNS, CDR2 SASEGT. CDR3 protein: CASSLSGGGTDTQYF. The CDR3 DNA reads as TGTGCCAGCAGTCTCAGCGGGGGGGGCACAGATACGCAGTATTTT.

For this clonotype: A junction boundary mismatches the germline segment, possibly from a read error. The chain combines TRBV5-1 with TRBJ2-1; perhaps TRBD2 as D (5 bases). This CDR3 has 14 amino acids. Germline V gene sequence: CDR1 SGHRS, CDR2 YFSETQ. CDR3 nucleotides: TGCGCCAGCTTATCCGGAGGCTCCAACAATGAGCAGTTCTTC. This gives the protein CASLSGGSNNEQFF.

This clonotype is classed as medium-sized. This chain links TRBV10-1 with TRBJ2-1, with TRBD1 as a possible D gene (6 bases). Looked up from germline, CDR1 is WNHNN and CDR2 is SYGVQD (reference sequence). Trimming removed 4 bases at V and 0 bases at J, with 13 bases between. This CDR3 comprises 16 residues. Here the CDR3 DNA reads TGCGCCAGCAGTGGGTCACAGGGATACTCCTACAATGAGCAGTTCTTC. Translation: CASSGSQGYSYNEQFF.